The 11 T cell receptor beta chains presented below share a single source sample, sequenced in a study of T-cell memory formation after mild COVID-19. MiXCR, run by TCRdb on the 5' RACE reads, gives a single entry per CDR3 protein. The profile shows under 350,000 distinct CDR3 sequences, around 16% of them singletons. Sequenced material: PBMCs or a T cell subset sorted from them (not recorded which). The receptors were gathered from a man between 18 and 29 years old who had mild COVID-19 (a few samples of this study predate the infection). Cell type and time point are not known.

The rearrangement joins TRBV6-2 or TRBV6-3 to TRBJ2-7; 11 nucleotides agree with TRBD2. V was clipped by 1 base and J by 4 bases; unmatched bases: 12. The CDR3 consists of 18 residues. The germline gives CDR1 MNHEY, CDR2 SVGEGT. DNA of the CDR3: TGTGCCAGCAGTTACTTCCCTAGCGGGGGGCTCTTGATATACGAGCAGTACTTC. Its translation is CASSYFPSGGLLIYEQYF.

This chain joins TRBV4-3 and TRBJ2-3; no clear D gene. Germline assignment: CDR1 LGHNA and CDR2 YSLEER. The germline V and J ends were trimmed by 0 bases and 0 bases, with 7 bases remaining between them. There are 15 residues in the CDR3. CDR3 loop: CASSQDGDSTDTQYF. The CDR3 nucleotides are TGCGCCAGCAGCCAAGATGGAGATAGCACAGATACGCAGTATTTT.

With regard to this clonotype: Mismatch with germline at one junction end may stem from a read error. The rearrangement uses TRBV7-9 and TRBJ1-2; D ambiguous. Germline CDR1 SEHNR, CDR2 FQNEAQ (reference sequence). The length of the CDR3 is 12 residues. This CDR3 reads CASSLAVKGYTF. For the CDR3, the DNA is TGTGCCAGCAGTTTAGCGGTGAAAGGCTACACCTTC.

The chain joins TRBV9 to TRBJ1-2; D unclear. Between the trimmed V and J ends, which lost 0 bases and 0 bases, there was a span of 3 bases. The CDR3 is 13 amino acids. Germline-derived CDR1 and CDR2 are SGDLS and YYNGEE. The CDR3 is CASSVAANYGYTF. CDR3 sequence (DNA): TGTGCCAGCAGCGTAGCAGCTAACTATGGCTACACCTTC.

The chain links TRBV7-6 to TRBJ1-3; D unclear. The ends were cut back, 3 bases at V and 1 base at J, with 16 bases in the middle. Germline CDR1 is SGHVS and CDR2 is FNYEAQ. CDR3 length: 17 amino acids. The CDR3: CASSFVVSRRSGNTIYF. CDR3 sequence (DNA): TGTGCCAGCAGCTTCGTGGTCAGCCGACGGTCTGGAAACACCATATATTTT.

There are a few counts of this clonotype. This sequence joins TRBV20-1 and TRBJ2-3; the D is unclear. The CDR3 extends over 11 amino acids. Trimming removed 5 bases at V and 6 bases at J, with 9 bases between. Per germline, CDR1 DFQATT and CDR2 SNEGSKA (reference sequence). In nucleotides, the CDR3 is TGCAGTGCTCCTCCCTGGGATACGCAGTATTTT. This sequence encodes CSAPPWDTQYF.

The CDR3 is CASSYGTNGETQYF. CDR3 DNA: TGTGCCAGCAGTTACGGGACTAATGGTGAGACCCAGTACTTC. The chain combines TRBV6-5 with TRBJ2-5; TRBD2 matches at 7 bases. V lost 2 bases and J lost 5; bases outside the gene matches: 5. This CDR3 is built from 14 residues. The germline gives CDR1 MNHEY, CDR2 SVGAGI.

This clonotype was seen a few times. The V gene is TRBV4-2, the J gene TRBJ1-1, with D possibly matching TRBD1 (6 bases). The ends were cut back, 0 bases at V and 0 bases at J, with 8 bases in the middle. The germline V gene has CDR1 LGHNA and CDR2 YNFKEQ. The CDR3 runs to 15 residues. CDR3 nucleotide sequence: TGTGCCAGCAGCCAAGAATCAGGGGTGAACACTGAAGCTTTCTTT. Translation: CASSQESGVNTEAFF.

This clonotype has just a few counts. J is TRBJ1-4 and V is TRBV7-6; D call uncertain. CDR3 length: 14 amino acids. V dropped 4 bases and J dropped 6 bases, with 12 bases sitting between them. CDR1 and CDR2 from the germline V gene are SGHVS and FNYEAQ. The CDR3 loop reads CASSSTDRYEKLFF. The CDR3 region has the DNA TGTGCCAGCAGCTCCACGGACCGTTATGAAAAACTGTTTTTT.

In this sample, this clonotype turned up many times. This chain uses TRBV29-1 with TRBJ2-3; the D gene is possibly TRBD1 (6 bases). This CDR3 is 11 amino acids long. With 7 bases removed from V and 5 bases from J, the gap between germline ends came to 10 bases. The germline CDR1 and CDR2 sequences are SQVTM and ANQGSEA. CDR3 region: CSGGTLDTQYF. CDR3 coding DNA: TGCAGCGGGGGGACATTAGATACGCAGTATTTT.

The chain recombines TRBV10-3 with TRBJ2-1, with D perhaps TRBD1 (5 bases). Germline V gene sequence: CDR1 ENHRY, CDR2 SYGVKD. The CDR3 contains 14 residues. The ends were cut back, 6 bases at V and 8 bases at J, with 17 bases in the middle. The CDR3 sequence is CAISLGADRDEQFF. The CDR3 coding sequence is TGTGCCATCAGCCTTGGGGCGGATAGGGATGAGCAGTTCTTC.